One sample yielded the 17 T cell receptor beta chains listed below, sequenced in a study of cytomegalovirus exposure and HLA in healthy donors. Assay used: immunoSEQ multiplex PCR; TCRdb lists only in-frame clones, some missing. The sample lists hundreds of thousands of clones, around 87% occurring once. Sequencing input: PBMCs. Source of these receptors: a woman between 18 and 30 years old in good health and CMV-seropositive.

The CDR3: CASSTRVRGHHQPQHF. The CDR3 region has the DNA TGTGCCAGCAGTACCCGGGTGAGGGGGCATCATCAGCCCCAGCATTTT. This chain joins TRBV28 and TRBJ1-5; 7 bases line up with TRBD1. V gave up 5 bases and J gave up 5 bases; unmatched junction bases: 12. The CDR3 is 16 amino acids. The V gene's germline CDR1 is MDHEN and CDR2 SYDVKM.

The chain combines TRBV27 with TRBJ2-1, with a weak D call TRBD2 (5 bases). CDR3 size: 14 residues. The germline gives CDR1 MNHEY, CDR2 SMNVEV (reference sequence). The V and J ends lost 3 bases and 4 bases respectively, with 10 bases between them. In DNA, the CDR3 is TGTGCCAGCAGTTTCGGAAGGAGGTACAATGAGCAGTTCTTC. Translation: CASSFGRRYNEQFF.

The rearrangement joins TRBV28 to TRBJ1-2; 10 bases map to TRBD1. Germline trimming cut 6 bases from V and 5 bases from J; bases unmatched to any gene: 6. Germline CDR1 is MDHEN and CDR2 is SYDVKM. This CDR3 has 14 residues. CDR3 bases: TGTGCCAGCAGCAGGACAGGGGGATTTTATGGCTACACCTTC. Translating it yields CASSRTGGFYGYTF.

This sequence joins TRBV18 and TRBJ1-3; D is unclear. Trimming left V 2 bases short and J 8 bases short, with 7 bases between. In germline, CDR1 is KGHSH, CDR2 LQKENI. This CDR3 has 12 residues. CDR3 sequence: CASSPELHTIYF. In nucleotides, the CDR3 is TGTGCCAGCTCACCAGAACTCCACACCATATATTTT. The full variable domain, completed using reference TRBV18 and TRBJ1-3, is NAGVMQNPRHLVRRRGQEARLRCSPMKGHSHVYWYRQLPEEGLKFMVYLQKENIIDESGMPKERFSAEFPKEGPSILRIQQVVRGDSAAYFCASSPELHTIYFGEGSWLTVV.

CDR3 residues: CASSQDSLRGLSYNEQFF. For the CDR3, the DNA is TGCGCCAGCAGCCAAGATTCTCTGAGGGGGCTCTCCTACAATGAGCAGTTCTTC. The chain has TRBV4-1 and TRBJ2-1; 7 bases line up with TRBD1. In germline, CDR1 is MGHRA, CDR2 YSYEKL. The length of the CDR3 is 18 residues. With 0 bases clipped from V and 0 bases from J, the junction kept 8 bases outside the gene matches.

The CDR3 coding sequence is TGCGCCAGCAGCCTATTGACACCCTACAATGAGCAGTTCTTC. This encodes CASSLLTPYNEQFF. The chain employs TRBV4-1 and TRBJ2-1; the D is unclear. Germline loops: CDR1 MGHRA, CDR2 YSYEKL. V was trimmed by 4 bases and J by 2 bases, leaving 9 bases between them. The CDR3 has 14 amino acids.

This chain links TRBV7-8 with TRBJ2-1; 11 nucleotides align to TRBD2. The CDR3 sequence is 16 residues long. Germline CDR1 is SGHVS and CDR2 is FQNEAQ. The V gene end was trimmed by 5 bases and the J gene end by 7 bases; junction bases not matched to a gene: 10. CDR3: CASSPKLAGGGNEQFF. Here the CDR3 DNA reads TGTGCCAGCAGCCCCAAGCTAGCGGGAGGAGGGAATGAGCAGTTCTTC. The full variable domain, its missing parts supplied by reference TRBV7-8 and TRBJ2-1, is GAGVSQSPRYKVAKRGQDVALRCDPISGHVSLFWYQQALGQGPEFLTYFQNEAQLDKSGLPSDRFFAERPEGSVSTLKIQRTQQEDSAVYLCASSPKLAGGGNEQFFGPGTRLTVL.

This clone was found once. This chain uses TRBV5-6 with TRBJ1-5; perhaps TRBD1 as D (6 bases). Trimming shortened V by 7 bases and J by 2 bases, and 13 bases separated the two germline ends. The germline V gene encodes CDR1 SGHDT and CDR2 YYEEEE. CDR3 length equals 14 residues. CDR3 amino acids: CASGRGRGNQPQHF. The DNA for the CDR3 is TGTGCCAGCGGCAGGGGAAGAGGCAATCAGCCCCAGCATTTT.

The rearrangement uses TRBV19 and TRBJ2-7; 7 bases align to TRBD1. Germline V CDR1 and CDR2: LNHDA, SQIVND (reference sequence). This CDR3 is 12 amino acids long. V was pared by 5 bases and J by 5 bases, with 3 bases of the junction left unmatched. As DNA, the CDR3 is TGTGCCAGTAGTCTTGGGACAGACGAGCAGTACTTC. It encodes CASSLGTDEQYF.

V is TRBV5-1 and J is TRBJ1-2; 9 bases line up with TRBD1. The CDR3 sequence is 14 residues long. Unmatched junction bases numbered 9, after V lost 4 bases and J lost 8 bases. CDR1 and CDR2 from the germline V gene are SGHRS and YFSETQ. The CDR3: CASSDRGSIQGYTF. The CDR3 DNA reads TGCGCCAGCAGCGACAGGGGGAGCATCCAGGGCTACACCTTC.

This chain joins TRBV11-2 and TRBJ2-2; no clear D. The germline V gene has CDR1 SGHAT and CDR2 FQNNGV. With 5 bases removed from V and 3 bases from J, the gap between germline ends came to 7 bases. This CDR3 spans 13 amino acids. The CDR3 nucleotides are TGTGCCAGCAGCCCTATCGACACCGGGGAGCTGTTTTTT. This codes for CASSPIDTGELFF.

The gene calls are TRBV5-1 and TRBJ2-7; D might be TRBD1 (6 bases). The CDR3 runs to 15 residues. V dropped 6 bases and J dropped 1 base, with 17 bases sitting between them. Germline CDR1 reads SGHRS; CDR2 reads YFSETQ. This chain's CDR3 is CASTNKGDGSYEQYF. The CDR3 nucleotides read TGCGCCAGCACTAATAAGGGGGATGGGTCCTACGAGCAGTACTTC.

The chain combines TRBV4-2 with TRBJ2-3, with 10 nucleotides matching TRBD2. CDR3 length: 17 amino acids. The V segment lost 0 bases and the J segment 2 bases; nucleotides outside the gene matches: 5. The germline V gene encodes CDR1 LGHNA and CDR2 YNFKEQ. The CDR3 loop is CASSQEGLAGDTDTQYF. In DNA, the CDR3 is TGTGCCAGCAGCCAAGAAGGGCTAGCGGGAGACACAGATACGCAGTATTTT.

A single count supports this clone. The rearrangement joins TRBV29-1 to TRBJ1-3; TRBD1 matches at 9 bases. The CDR3 loop spans 13 amino acids. CDR1 SQVTM and CDR2 ANQGSEA come from the germline V gene. V was clipped by 7 bases and J by 14 bases; unmatched bases: 15. CDR3 coding DNA: TGCAGCGCCCCAGTACTGGACAGGGGAGTGTTATATTTT. Translating gives CSAPVLDRGVLYF.

The J gene is TRBJ2-7, the V gene TRBV27, with 10 bases lining up with TRBD2. The CDR3 runs 14 residues. Germline lookup yields CDR1 MNHEY and CDR2 SMNVEV (reference sequence). V lost 6 bases to trimming and J lost 2 bases; unmatched junction nucleotides: 4. For the CDR3, the DNA is TGTGCCAGCAGACTAGCGGGAATGCCCTACGAGCAGTACTTC. It translates to CASRLAGMPYEQYF.

The V gene is TRBV21-1, the J gene TRBJ1-5. TRBV21-1 constitutes a pseudogene. This CDR3 has 17 residues. DNA of the CDR3: TGTGCCAGCAGCGTCACGCCGGGAGGGGGACAGAATCAGCCCCAGCATTTT. Residues: CASSVTPGGGQNQPQHF.

The rearrangement links TRBV5-4 to TRBJ2-7, with TRBD2 identical over 8 bases. The CDR3 length is 15 residues. CDR1 is SGHNT and CDR2 is YYREEE in the germline V gene (reference sequence). The V segment lost 4 bases and the J segment 5 bases; nucleotides outside the gene matches: 11. CDR3: CASSEIGTSLNEQYF. The CDR3 nucleotides read TGTGCCAGCAGCGAAATCGGGACTAGTTTAAACGAGCAGTACTTC.